This TCR beta chain was captured in a study of metastatic and nonmetastatic thyroid tumors. Across the whole study: Where malignant and benign thyroid patients were concerned, repertoires were compared across blood and tumor or nodule tissue.

CDR1 and CDR2 (germline): LGHDT, YNNKEL (reference sequence). This CDR3 is 14 amino acids long. V gave up 4 bases and J gave up 8 bases, with 15 bases separating them. Treatment of any kind had been given to no patient before thyroid surgery. Broader study findings: Benign nodules were reported to have significantly lower TCR beta diversity than malignant thyroid tumors, in blood and tumor.

In the study's own analysis: Clinicopathological groups of papillary thyroid cancer showed CDR3 differences that were used to build a distant-metastasis classifier. MiXCR was used by TCRdb to re-call the PCR reads. These V and J calls derive from TCRdb rather than the authors' analysis. Here the sample spans several thousand clones, 28% being singletons. This clone is deemed medium-sized (0.01 to 0.1%). The antigen is unknown. The receptor was derived from a female donor with papillary thyroid cancer or a benign thyroid nodule (not recorded which). Some clones in this sample may be carry-over from other donors' samples. The sample consisted of adjacent normal tissue. The chain recombines TRBV3-1 with TRBJ2-1; TRBD1 or TRBD2 may be the D gene (6 bases each). The CDR3 here is CASSPDGGRDEQFF. In DNA form, the CDR3 reads TGTGCCAGCAGCCCCGACGGGGGCCGGGATGAGCAGTTCTTC.